The 19 T cell receptor beta chains given below trace back to one sample, sequenced in a study of identical twins. TCRdb used MiXCR to reprocess the 5' RACE reads, holding one entry per CDR3 protein. This sample has 400,000 to 500,000 distinct CDR3 sequences, with 14% found just once. This sample was also put to use in a study of yellow fever vaccine responses in identical twins.

The specimen sequenced was CD4+ T cells sorted from blood. These receptor sequences come from a woman younger than 30 in good health.

V usage is TRBV5-6 and J usage is TRBJ2-6; 9 positions agree with TRBD1. This CDR3 contains 18 residues. Germline CDR1 and CDR2: SGHDT and YYEEEE. J gave up 3 bases and V 4 bases, and 11 bases lay outside the gene matches. The CDR3 loop reads CASSIPGQGRYGANVLTF. The DNA for the CDR3 is TGTGCCAGCAGCATCCCGGGACAGGGACGCTATGGGGCCAACGTCCTGACTTTC. The whole variable domain, filled in from reference TRBV5-6 and TRBJ2-6, reads DAGVTQSPTHLIKTRGQQVTLRCSPKSGHDTVSWYQQALGQGPQFIFQYYEEEERQRGNFPDRFSGHQFPNYSSELNVNALLLGDSALYLCASSIPGQGRYGANVLTFGAGSRLTVL.

This clonotype was seen ten or more times. The chain links TRBV28 to TRBJ2-7; 11 bases map to TRBD2. Germline trimming cut 4 bases from V and 4 bases from J; bases unmatched to any gene: 9. From germline, CDR1 is MDHEN and CDR2 SYDVKM. This CDR3 has 16 residues. The CDR3 DNA reads TGTGCCAGCAGTTCCTTAGCGGGAGGGAATAGTTACGAGCAGTACTTC. Amino acids: CASSSLAGGNSYEQYF.

The chain is built from TRBV7-9 and TRBJ2-1, with TRBD2 matching over 9 bases. Germline CDR1 reads SEHNR; CDR2 reads FQNEAQ (reference sequence). Losses at the gene ends were 4 bases for V and 5 bases for J; bases not matched to a gene: 9. This CDR3 is 16 amino acids long. CDR3 nucleotides: TGTGCCAGCAGCTCGAAACTCCTAGCGGGGAACAATGAGCAGTTCTTC. Translating gives CASSSKLLAGNNEQFF.

The chain is built from TRBV6-2 or TRBV6-3 and TRBJ2-7, with D possibly TRBD1 on 6 matching bases. Per the germline V gene, CDR1 is MNHEY and CDR2 is SVGEGT. Trimming cost V 0 bases and J 4 bases, with 19 bases left between them. The CDR3 runs 17 residues. CDR3 sequence: CASSYSTVTGNWYEQYF. In DNA form, the CDR3 reads TGTGCCAGCAGTTACTCGACTGTAACAGGGAATTGGTACGAGCAGTACTTC.

This clonotype was observed a handful of times. This chain uses TRBV6-2 or TRBV6-3 with TRBJ2-1; either TRBD1 or TRBD2 may supply D (5 bases each). The CDR3 loop spans 12 amino acids. The germline V gene encodes CDR1 MNHEY and CDR2 SVGEGT. V dropped 6 bases and J dropped 6 bases, with 9 bases sitting between them. CDR3: CASSRDRNEQFF. CDR3 bases: TGTGCCAGCAGCCGGGACCGCAATGAGCAGTTCTTC.

A few counts support this clonotype. V usage is TRBV20-1 and J usage is TRBJ2-5; D may be TRBD2 (6 bases). From germline, CDR1 is DFQATT and CDR2 SNEGSKA (reference sequence). The CDR3 runs to 14 residues. The V end was cut by 1 base, the J end by 4 bases, with 13 bases between. The CDR3 protein is CSARVTSTGETQYF. CDR3 nucleotides: TGCAGTGCTAGAGTAACTAGCACGGGAGAGACCCAGTACTTC.

The V call is TRBV23-1, the J call TRBJ2-7; D gene ambiguous. TRBV23-1 is an ORF for which the function is uncertain. The CDR3 loop spans 13 amino acids. Trimming left V 6 bases short and J 0 bases short, with 9 bases between. CDR3 region: CASRTTISYEQYF. CDR3 DNA sequence: TGCGCCAGCAGGACGACAATCTCCTACGAGCAGTACTTC.

The chain uses TRBV11-1 and TRBJ1-4; the match to TRBD1 covers 10 bases. The CDR3 has 15 residues. Germline lookup yields CDR1 SGHAT and CDR2 FQDESV (reference sequence). V gave up 4 bases and J gave up 7 bases; unmatched junction bases: 6. The DNA of the CDR3 is TGTGCCAGCAGCTCCGACGGGACAGGGGCTGAAAAACTGTTTTTT. Encoded protein: CASSSDGTGAEKLFF.

The CDR3 sequence: CASSEGLAGSYEQYF. In DNA, the CDR3 is TGTGCCAGCAGTGAAGGGCTAGCGGGATCCTACGAGCAGTACTTC. The chain couples TRBV6-1 to TRBJ2-7, with 9 bases aligning to TRBD2. The length of the CDR3 is 15 residues. Trimming took 1 base from V and 1 from J; bases not matched to a gene: 2. CDR1 MNHNS and CDR2 SASEGT come from the germline V gene.

V usage is TRBV15 and J usage is TRBJ2-7; no firm D call. In germline, CDR1 is LNHNV, CDR2 YYDKDF (reference sequence). V dropped 0 bases and J dropped 2 bases, with 5 bases sitting between them. CDR3 size: 13 residues. CDR3 loop: CATSRDRTYEQYF. The CDR3 coding sequence is TGTGCCACCAGCAGAGACAGGACCTACGAGCAGTACTTC.

This clonotype has more than one count but fewer than ten. The CDR3 coding sequence is TGTGCCAGCAGGACAGGGACCTACGAGCAGTACTTC. Translation gives CASRTGTYEQYF. The chain joins TRBV28 to TRBJ2-7; TRBD1 aligns across 7 bases. V lost 6 bases and J lost 2; bases outside the gene matches: 1. This CDR3 has 12 residues. Germline CDR1 reads MDHEN; CDR2 reads SYDVKM. Based on the CDR3 plus reference TRBV28 and TRBJ2-7, the full variable domain is DVKVTQSSRYLVKRTGEKVFLECVQDMDHENMFWYRQDPGLGLRLIYFSYDVKMKEKGDIPEGYSVSREKKERFSLILESASTNQTSMYLCASRTGTYEQYFGPGTRLTVT.

This clonotype appeared a few times. The rearrangement joins TRBV19 to TRBJ2-4; D is perhaps TRBD1 (6 bases). Trimming stripped 3 bases from V and 2 bases from J, with 11 bases between. CDR1 and CDR2 (germline): LNHDA, SQIVND (reference sequence). The CDR3 sequence is 15 residues long. For the CDR3, the DNA is TGTGCCAGTAGTATTGACAGGAGGACCAAAAACATTCAGTACTTC. Protein sequence: CASSIDRRTKNIQYF.

In this sample, this clonotype turned up a few times. This chain joins TRBV3-1 and TRBJ2-7; D remains ambiguous. The length of the CDR3 is 14 residues. Germline V lookup: CDR1 LGHDT, CDR2 YNNKEL (reference sequence). The V end lost 0 bases, the J end lost 4 bases, and 10 bases lay between the germline ends. In DNA form, the CDR3 reads TGTGCCAGCAGCCAAGATAGAGGTGTGTACGAGCAGTACTTC. It specifies CASSQDRGVYEQYF.

There are a few counts of this clonotype. V usage is TRBV15 and J usage is TRBJ2-1; a possible D gene is TRBD1 (5 bases). Germline V gives CDR1 LNHNV, CDR2 YYDKDF (reference sequence). The CDR3 extends over 14 amino acids. Trimming pared 0 bases from V and 7 bases from J, leaving 10 bases between. CDR3 residues: CATSRDFKGNEQFF. The CDR3 DNA follows: TGTGCCACCAGCAGAGATTTCAAGGGGAATGAGCAGTTCTTC.

V gene TRBV11-2 combines with J gene TRBJ1-3, with 7 bases lining up with TRBD1. The CDR3 is 16 amino acids. J gave up 0 bases and V 5 bases, and 7 bases lay outside the gene matches. CDR1 and CDR2 (germline): SGHAT, FQNNGV. The CDR3 spells CASSTQTGNSGNTIYF. The CDR3 nucleotides are TGTGCCAGCAGCACTCAGACAGGGAACTCTGGAAACACCATATATTTT.

The table lists this clonotype with a few counts. The chain couples TRBV7-2 to TRBJ1-5; D is unclear. The CDR3 has 15 amino acids. V lost 0 bases to trimming and J lost 2 bases, with 8 bases between them. Germline V gene data show CDR1 as SGHTA and CDR2 as FQGNSA. The CDR3 nucleotides read TGTGCCAGCAGCTTAGCCCCACTTGGCAATCAGCCCCAGCATTTT. Translation gives CASSLAPLGNQPQHF.

This sequence joins TRBV20-1 and TRBJ2-1; 9 nucleotides agree with TRBD1. V shed 7 bases and J 9 bases; nucleotides not matched to a gene: 13. The CDR3 sequence is 14 residues long. Germline loops: CDR1 DFQATT, CDR2 SNEGSKA (reference sequence). The CDR3 here is CSELQGAGLTEQFF. CDR3 sequence (DNA): TGCAGTGAATTACAGGGGGCTGGCCTTACTGAGCAGTTCTTC.

This clonotype was seen only a few times. The chain has TRBV12-3 or TRBV12-4 and TRBJ2-3; 7 bases are shared with TRBD2. The CDR3 loop spans 15 amino acids. V trimming: 6 bases; J trimming: 2 bases; junction bases outside the gene matches: 8. CDR3 residues: CASSSSGTTTDTQYF. The CDR3, as DNA: TGTGCCAGCAGCTCTTCCGGGACTACCACAGATACGCAGTATTTT.

This clonotype was counted between two and nine times. The chain joins TRBV20-1 to TRBJ2-5; 9 bases agree with TRBD2. Germline V gene sequence: CDR1 DFQATT, CDR2 SNEGSKA (reference sequence). The length of the CDR3 is 16 residues. V trimming: 0 bases; J trimming: 1 base; junction bases outside the gene matches: 6. The CDR3 here is CSARDLASGAQETQYF. CDR3 DNA: TGCAGTGCTAGAGATCTGGCTAGCGGGGCCCAAGAGACCCAGTACTTC.